Listed below are T cell receptor beta chains from one sample, sequenced in a study of vaccination and CD4 T cells after COVID-19. Each CDR3 protein is one row after TCRdb ran MiXCR on the PCR reads. The sample lists tens of thousands of distinct CDR3 sequences, less than 75% occurring once. The starting material was CD4+ T cells from blood, obtained before SARS-CoV-2 vaccination. The receptors come from a human donor who had recovered from COVID-19. Each CDR3 is given with its conserved first and last residue. A D gene is named only where the DNA matches it firmly. The size of a clone is reported for some rows only, either as once, few or many, or as a class for expanded clones.

.	TRBV30	TRBJ1-1	TRBD1	TGTGCCTGGGCACAGGGGGCGTACACTGAAGCTTTCTTT	CAWAQGAYTEAFF
.	TRBV2	TRBJ1-5	.	TGTGCCAGCAGGGGACTACGGAAGAATCAGCCCCAGCATTTT	CASRGLRKNQPQHF
.	TRBV7-3	TRBJ2-1	.	TGTGCCAGCAGCCCGGCGACTCTCGCAGGCAATGAGCAGTTCTTC	CASSPATLAGNEQFF
.	TRBV20-1	TRBJ1-6	.	TGCAGTGCAAGCCGGGAGTCTTATAATTCACCCCTCCACTTT	CSASRESYNSPLHF
few	TRBV15	TRBJ2-6	TRBD2	TGTGCCACCAGCAGGAGGGAGGGAGGGGCTGGGGCCAACGTCCTGACTTTC	CATSRREGGAGANVLTF
few	TRBV20-1	TRBJ1-5	.	TGCAGTGCTAGGCGGTCGGGTGGGGTGGGTCAGCCCCAGCATTTT	CSARRSGGVGQPQHF
.	TRBV6-1	TRBJ2-3	TRBD2	TGTGCCGGGGCGGCGGGAGGGCTTGGGAGTACGCAGTATTTT	CAGAAGGLGSTQYF
.	TRBV7-9	TRBJ2-2	TRBD2	TGTGCCAGCAGCTCCGGACTAGCGGGAGTCACCGGGGAGCTGTTTTTT	CASSSGLAGVTGELFF
.	TRBV2	TRBJ1-1	.	TGTGCCAGCAGTCCCTTGGCCGGGGGAAACACTGAAGCTTTCTTT	CASSPLAGGNTEAFF
.	TRBV6-5	TRBJ2-2	TRBD2	TGTGCCAGCAGTTACGAGGTTCTAGCGGGAGAGATTACCGGGGAGCTGTTTTTT	CASSYEVLAGEITGELFF
.	TRBV21-1	TRBJ2-5	.	TGTGCCAGCAGCAAAGGTCGTTCCTCGGTACAGGGGTACCAAGAGACCCAGTACTTC	CASSKGRSSVQGYQETQYF
.	TRBV28	TRBJ2-5	.	TGTGCCAGTGGAGGGGGCGTAGAGACCCAGTACTTC	CASGGGVETQYF
.	TRBV20-1	TRBJ1-6	TRBD1	TGCAGTGCAGTGCCTAGACAGGGGCTAAATAATTCACCCCTCCACTTT	CSAVPRQGLNNSPLHF
few	TRBV12-3/TRBV12-4	TRBJ1-1	.	TGTGCCAGCAGTTACCGGACAGCGGTGGGCGCTTTCTTT	CASSYRTAVGAFF
.	TRBV27	TRBJ2-3	TRBD2	TGTGCCAGCGGAGTAGCGGGGTCAAATACGCAGTATTTT	CASGVAGSNTQYF
.	TRBV6-5	TRBJ2-5	TRBD2	TGTGCCAGCAGTTACTGGGGGCGGGAGGAACAAGAGACCCAGTACTTC	CASSYWGREEQETQYF
.	TRBV27	TRBJ1-2	TRBD1	TGTGCCAGCACCATGCGACAGGGGGCGTATGGCTACACCTTC	CASTMRQGAYGYTF
.	TRBV10-3	TRBJ1-6	.	TGTGCCATCAGTGAGTCAAGCAGCCTCCGATCACCCCTCCACTTT	CAISESSSLRSPLHF
.	TRBV5-1	TRBJ2-7	TRBD1	TGCGCCAGCAGCCCGGGTGGGGGACAGGGTATATTCTACGAGCAGTACTTC	CASSPGGGQGIFYEQYF
.	TRBV28	TRBJ2-7	TRBD2	TGTGCCAGCAGTTTTTTTCCGTCTAGCGGGTTACCCTACGAGCAGTACTTC	CASSFFPSSGLPYEQYF
once	TRBV27	TRBJ2-3	.	TGTGCCAGCAAAATATACGGACAGACCCCATCTAGCACAGATACGCAGTATTTT	CASKIYGQTPSSTDTQYF
.	TRBV29-1	TRBJ1-2	.	TGCAGCGCTTCCCCGGACCACTATGGCTACACCTTC	CSASPDHYGYTF
.	TRBV19	TRBJ1-5	.	TGTGCCAGTAGTGAGGGGCGGAACAATCAGCCCCAGCATTTT	CASSEGRNNQPQHF
.	TRBV19	TRBJ2-5	.	TGTGCCAGTAAGACACGACTGGAAGAGACCCAGTACTTC	CASKTRLEETQYF
.	TRBV20-1	TRBJ1-1	.	TGCAGTGCTAGAGATAGGGGGTCCGTCACTGAAGCTTTCTTT	CSARDRGSVTEAFF
.	TRBV10-1	TRBJ1-1	TRBD1	TGCGCCAGCAGTGAGTCGAGGGGACAGGTCCCTTTTCGAGCTTTCTTT	CASSESRGQVPFRAFF
.	TRBV11-3	TRBJ2-5	TRBD1	TGTGCCAGCAGCTCCGGGACAGGGGGTAATGAACAAGAGACCCAGTACTTC	CASSSGTGGNEQETQYF
.	TRBV6-1	TRBJ1-2	TRBD1	TGTGCCAGCAGTGCTCCAGGGGGCGGAGACGACGGCTACACCTTC	CASSAPGGGDDGYTF
.	TRBV5-6	TRBJ2-7	.	TGTGCCAGCAGGCCTGGGGGTGTTTCGTACGAGCAGTACTTC	CASRPGGVSYEQYF
.	TRBV7-3	TRBJ1-1	.	TGTGCCAGCAGCTTATTGTTGCGGATGGAAGACACTGAAGCTTTCTTT	CASSLLLRMEDTEAFF
few	TRBV20-1	TRBJ2-3	TRBD2	TGCAGTGCTGACCTAGCGGTGGGGACAGATACGCAGTATTTT	CSADLAVGTDTQYF
.	TRBV7-9	TRBJ1-5	TRBD1	TGTGCCAGCAGCTTAGCAGGGGGCGGTCAGCCCCAGCATTTT	CASSLAGGGQPQHF
.	TRBV20-1	TRBJ1-1	.	TGCAGTGCTAGAGAGCCTACAAAGGGGAACACTGAAGCTTTCTTT	CSAREPTKGNTEAFF
few	TRBV20-1	TRBJ2-1	TRBD2	TGCAGTGCCCCCGCGAGGGCGGGAGACAATGAGCAGTTCTTC	CSAPARAGDNEQFF
few	TRBV20-1	TRBJ2-7	TRBD2	TGCAGTGCTACTCTAGCGCGGGGGACCTACGAGCAGTACTTC	CSATLARGTYEQYF